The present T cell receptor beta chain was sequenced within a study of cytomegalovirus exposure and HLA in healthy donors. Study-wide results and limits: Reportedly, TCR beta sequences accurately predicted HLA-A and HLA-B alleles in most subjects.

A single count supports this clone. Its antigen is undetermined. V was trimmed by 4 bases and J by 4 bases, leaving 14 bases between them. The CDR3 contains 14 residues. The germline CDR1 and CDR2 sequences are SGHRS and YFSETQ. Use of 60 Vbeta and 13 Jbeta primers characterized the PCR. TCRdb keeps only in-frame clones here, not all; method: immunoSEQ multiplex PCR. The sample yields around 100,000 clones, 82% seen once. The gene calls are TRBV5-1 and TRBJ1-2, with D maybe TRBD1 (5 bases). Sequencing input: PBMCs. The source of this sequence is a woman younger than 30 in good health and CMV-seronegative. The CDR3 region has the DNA TGCGCCAGCAGCCCTTGGGGGGAAGGCTATGGCTACACCTTC. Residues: CASSPWGEGYGYTF.